This TCR beta chain was documented in a study of shared clonotypes between healthy human individuals. Across the study: Three plates each covered CD4 naive and memory; CD8 naive two, CD8 memory one.

The material for each subset, its genomic DNA, was split evenly across several immunoSEQ plates. TCRdb's table, derived via immunoSEQ multiplex PCR, lists solely in-frame clones and lacks some. The sample yields more than 2,000,000 clones, around nine tenths seen once. The specimen sequenced was naive CD4+ T cells sorted from blood. Documented subset: CD45RA+ positively selected. This sequence was found in a man aged 18 to 29 in good health.

The CDR3 DNA sequence: TGCAGTGCTGAGACAGCCTACGAGCAGTACTTC. It encodes CSAETAYEQYF. The J gene is TRBJ2-7, the V gene TRBV20-1; D is perhaps TRBD1 (5 bases). CDR3 length: 11 residues. Trimming left V 5 bases short and J 2 bases short, with 7 bases between. Germline loops: CDR1 DFQATT, CDR2 SNEGSKA (reference sequence).